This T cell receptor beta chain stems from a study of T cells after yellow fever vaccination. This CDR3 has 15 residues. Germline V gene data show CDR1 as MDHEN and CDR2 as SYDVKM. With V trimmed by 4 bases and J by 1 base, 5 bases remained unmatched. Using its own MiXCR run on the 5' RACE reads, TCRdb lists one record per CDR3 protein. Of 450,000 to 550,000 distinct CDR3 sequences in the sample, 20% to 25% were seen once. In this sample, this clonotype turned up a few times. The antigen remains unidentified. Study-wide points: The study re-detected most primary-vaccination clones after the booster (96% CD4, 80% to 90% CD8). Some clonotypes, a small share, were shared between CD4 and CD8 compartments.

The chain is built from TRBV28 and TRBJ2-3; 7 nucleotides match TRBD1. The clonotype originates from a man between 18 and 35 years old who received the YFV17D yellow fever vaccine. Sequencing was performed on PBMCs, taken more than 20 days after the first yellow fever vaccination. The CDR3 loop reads CASSSEGAGTDTQYF. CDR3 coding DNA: TGTGCCAGCAGTTCCGAGGGGGCCGGCACAGATACGCAGTATTTT.